The rows below give T cell receptor beta chains drawn from one sample of a study of cytomegalovirus exposure and HLA in healthy donors. Data came from immunoSEQ multiplex PCR; TCRdb stores just in-frame clones and leaves some out. The sample includes approximately 160,000 clones, about 89% seen only once; the top ten take 3%. The specimen was PBMCs. These receptors all come from a woman aged 18-29 years in good health and CMV-seropositive. Both conserved end residues are part of each CDR3. Fields, in order: CDR3 length, D gene, J gene, clone size, V gene, CDR3 protein, CDR3 DNA. The D gene is left open where the match is weak. Not every row has a clone size; where given, it reads once, few, many or a size class.

length: 15; D: .; J: TRBJ2-2; size: .; V: TRBV6-1; CDR3: CASSSGTLNTGELFF; DNA: TGTGCCAGCAGTTCCGGGACACTTAACACCGGGGAGCTGTTTTTT
length: 14; D: .; J: TRBJ1-2; size: .; V: TRBV30; CDR3: CAWHRGSFNYGYTF; DNA: TGTGCCTGGCACCGTGGCAGTTTTAACTATGGCTACACCTTC
length: 15; D: .; J: TRBJ2-1; size: .; V: TRBV5-8; CDR3: CASSLKRGTYNEQFF; DNA: TGTGCCAGCAGCTTGAAACGGGGAACCTACAATGAGCAGTTCTTC
length: 11; D: .; J: TRBJ1-1; size: .; V: TRBV19; CDR3: CATQGGAEAFF; DNA: TGTGCCACCCAGGGTGGGGCTGAAGCTTTCTTT
length: 13; D: TRBD1; J: TRBJ1-4; size: .; V: TRBV19; CDR3: CASVTGAREKLFF; DNA: TGTGCCAGTGTTACAGGGGCAAGGGAAAAACTGTTTTTT
length: 15; D: .; J: TRBJ2-5; size: .; V: TRBV13; CDR3: CASSSGLINQETQYF; DNA: TGTGCCAGCAGCTCAGGACTAATTAACCAAGAGACCCAGTACTTC
length: 15; D: TRBD2; J: TRBJ2-3; size: .; V: TRBV11-3; CDR3: CASSPTSGGQDTQYF; DNA: TGTGCCAGCAGCCCGACTAGCGGGGGGCAAGATACGCAGTATTTT
length: 11; D: .; J: TRBJ2-2; size: .; V: TRBV30; CDR3: CACGGSGELFF; DNA: TGTGCCTGTGGGGGGTCCGGGGAGCTGTTTTTT
length: 14; D: .; J: TRBJ2-7; size: .; V: TRBV7-2; CDR3: CASSLGLGPYEQYF; DNA: TGTGCCAGCAGCTTGGGTCTGGGCCCCTACGAGCAGTACTTC
length: 15; D: TRBD2; J: TRBJ2-5; size: .; V: TRBV19; CDR3: CASSQEGLDRETQYF; DNA: TGTGCCAGTAGCCAGGAGGGACTAGACAGGGAGACCCAGTACTTC
length: 12; D: .; J: TRBJ2-7; size: once; V: TRBV6-5; CDR3: CASTRPGSEQYF; DNA: TGTGCCAGCACCCGGCCCGGGTCCGAGCAGTACTTC
length: 13; D: .; J: TRBJ2-3; size: once; V: TRBV19; CDR3: CASSAADTDTQYF; DNA: TGTGCCAGTAGTGCGGCAGACACAGATACGCAGTATTTT
length: 16; D: TRBD1; J: TRBJ1-5; size: .; V: TRBV19; CDR3: CASTLGQGNTNQPQHF; DNA: TGTGCCAGTACTCTGGGACAGGGGAATACCAATCAGCCCCAGCATTTT
length: 14; D: TRBD2; J: TRBJ2-5; size: .; V: TRBV7-2; CDR3: CASSLVAGEETQYF; DNA: TGTGCCAGCAGCTTAGTCGCGGGGGAAGAGACCCAGTACTTC
length: 15; D: TRBD2; J: TRBJ2-7; size: .; V: TRBV27; CDR3: CATKTSGGATYEQYF; DNA: TGTGCCACCAAGACCAGCGGGGGTGCTACCTACGAGCAGTACTTC
length: 15; D: .; J: TRBJ1-1; size: .; V: TRBV28; CDR3: CASGGQVDPNTEAFF; DNA: TGTGCCAGCGGAGGGCAGGTCGACCCTAACACTGAAGCTTTCTTT
length: 14; D: TRBD1; J: TRBJ2-7; size: few; V: TRBV27; CDR3: CASSRLGTGYEQYF; DNA: TGTGCCAGCAGCCGTCTTGGGACAGGCTACGAGCAGTACTTC
length: 15; D: .; J: TRBJ2-7; size: .; V: TRBV28; CDR3: CASSLPGLRYYEQYF; DNA: TGTGCCAGCAGTCTACCGGGACTTAGATACTACGAGCAGTACTTC